Below, 13 T cell receptor beta chains from the same sample are listed, as sequenced in a study of blood T cells in healthy people across ages. Primed by a sample-barcoded 5' primer and a J-beta primer mix, a second PCR proceeded for 7 to 11 cycles. TCRdb reprocessed the 5' RACE reads with MiXCR, giving one entry per CDR3 protein. The sample has about 290,000 distinct CDR3 sequences; about 25% are singletons. Material: blood. Receptors were obtained from a woman aged 65 to 85 in good health.

The chain recombines TRBV12-3 or TRBV12-4 with TRBJ1-3; D is possibly TRBD1 (5 bases). CDR3 size: 15 residues. V lost 6 bases, J lost 3 bases, and 15 bases lay in between. The CDR3 bases are TGTGCCAGCAGCGGACAACCCGGAATTGGAAACACCATATATTTT. Protein sequence: CASSGQPGIGNTIYF.

This clonotype was counted between two and nine times. This may be a read error: a much more frequent sequence differs by one nucleotide. The chain employs TRBV28 and TRBJ2-5, with D uncertain. Germline-derived CDR1 and CDR2 are MDHEN and SYDVKM. This CDR3 contains 15 residues. The CDR3 reads CASSPRLDLQEAQYF. CDR3 DNA: TGTGCCAGCAGCCCGCGGTTGGACCTACAAGAGGCCCAGTACTTC.

This clonotype was seen a few times. The chain carries TRBV2 and TRBJ2-1; 8 bases agree with TRBD1. The DNA end is a closer match to TRBJ2-7, so the J assignment may be wrong. CDR1 and CDR2 (germline): SNHLY, FYNNEI. The CDR3 runs to 13 residues. In DNA form, the CDR3 reads TGTGCCAGCAACGGACAGGGATATTACGAGCAGTACTTC. Protein: CASNGQGYYEQYF.

This clonotype was seen only a few times. The chain combines TRBV28 with TRBJ2-5; 8 positions match TRBD1. From germline, CDR1 is MDHEN and CDR2 SYDVKM. Trimming cost V 2 bases and J 7 bases; bases outside gene matches: 9. The length of the CDR3 is 15 residues. The CDR3, as DNA: TGTGCCAGCAGTTTAGTGTTACAGGGGGAGAGGACCCAGTACTTC. Protein: CASSLVLQGERTQYF. Variable domain in full (rest from reference TRBV28 and TRBJ2-5): DVKVTQSSRYLVKRTGEKVFLECVQDMDHENMFWYRQDPGLGLRLIYFSYDVKMKEKGDIPEGYSVSREKKERFSLILESASTNQTSMYLCASSLVLQGERTQYFGPGTRLLVL.

Only a few counts were recorded for this clonotype. V and J are TRBV6-6 and TRBJ2-5; maybe TRBD1 (6 bases). Trimming left V 5 bases short and J 12 bases short, with 19 bases between. The CDR3 is made up of 13 amino acids. Germline V gives CDR1 MNHNY, CDR2 SVGAGI (reference sequence). The chain's CDR3 is CASSTRGAPPKYF. CDR3 DNA: TGTGCCAGCAGTACCAGGGGAGCCCCGCCCAAGTACTTC.

This clonotype was picked up a small number of times. The chain couples TRBV3-1 to TRBJ1-6, with D unresolved. This CDR3 has 12 residues. The V gene lost 2 bases and the J gene lost 9 bases, with 5 bases spanning the gap. CDR1 LGHDT and CDR2 YNNKEL come from the germline V gene (reference sequence). The CDR3 sequence: CASSQPPSPLHF. The CDR3 DNA reads as TGTGCCAGCAGCCAACCCCCTTCACCCCTCCACTTT.

The V and J genes are TRBV4-1 and TRBJ1-4, with a tentative D call TRBD1 (5 bases). CDR3 length: 15 amino acids. Germline loops: CDR1 MGHRA, CDR2 YSYEKL. V was clipped by 3 bases and J by 7 bases, with 15 bases between them. The DNA for the CDR3 is TGCGCCAGCAGCCAGCTACCAACGCAGGGTGAAAAACTGTTTTTT. Translation: CASSQLPTQGEKLFF.

This sequence joins TRBV6-5 and TRBJ2-7, with 10 bases that match TRBD2. This CDR3 is 15 amino acids long. Germline V gives CDR1 MNHEY, CDR2 SVGAGI. V shed 2 bases and J 3 bases; nucleotides not matched to a gene: 4. The CDR3 sequence is CASSYAASGSYEQYF. CDR3 DNA sequence: TGTGCCAGCAGTTACGCTGCTAGCGGGAGCTACGAGCAGTACTTC.

The chain joins TRBV29-1 to TRBJ2-5; possible D gene TRBD1, 5 bases. The closer fit of TRBJ2-1 to the DNA end suggests the J call may be wrong. CDR1 is SQVTM, CDR2 ANQGSEA, per germline. The CDR3 covers 15 residues. The CDR3 sequence is CSVEDRQGSFNEQFF. In DNA form, the CDR3 reads TGCAGCGTTGAAGATAGGCAGGGCTCTTTCAATGAGCAGTTCTTC.

In the case of this clonotype: A read error may be the cause here, since a much bigger clone is one base away. The V gene is TRBV7-2, the J gene TRBJ2-1; 7 nucleotides align to TRBD1. CDR3 length equals 16 residues. After removal of 1 base from V and 3 bases from J, the junction contained 6 bases not matched to a gene. Germline V gene sequence: CDR1 SGHTA, CDR2 FQGNSA. CDR3 loop: CASSLEESGGYNEQFF. In nucleotides, the CDR3 is TGTGCCAGCAGCTTAGAGGAGTCAGGGGGCTACAATGAGCAGTTCTTC. Combining the CDR3 with reference TRBV7-2 and TRBJ2-1 gives the whole variable domain GAGVSQSPSNKVTEKGKDVELRCDPISGHTALYWYRQSLGQGLEFLIYFQGNSAPDKSGLPSDRFSAERTGGSVSTLTIQRTQQEDSAVYLCASSLEESGGYNEQFFGPGTRLTVL.

This rearrangement joins TRBV20-1 to TRBJ2-7; D not resolved. V was trimmed by 6 bases and J by 7 bases, leaving 10 bases between them. There are 10 residues in the CDR3. The germline CDR1 and CDR2 sequences are DFQATT and SNEGSKA (reference sequence). The CDR3: CSANRWEQYF. The CDR3 DNA is TGCAGTGCCAACCGTTGGGAGCAGTACTTC.

The V and J genes are TRBV9 and TRBJ2-7, with TRBD1 identical over 8 bases. The CDR3 covers 14 residues. Germline CDR1 and CDR2: SGDLS and YYNGEE. With V trimmed by 4 bases and J by 5 bases, 8 bases remained unmatched. CDR3 nucleotide sequence: TGTGCCAGCAGCTCCAGACAGGGGCCCAACGAGCAGTACTTC. Translated, it gives CASSSRQGPNEQYF.

V is TRBV3-1 and J is TRBJ2-6; D possibly corresponds to TRBD1 (5 bases). Germline CDR1 and CDR2: LGHDT and YNNKEL (reference sequence). The V end was cut by 4 bases, the J end by 0 bases, with 13 bases between. CDR3 length: 17 residues. CDR3 region: CASSRQSFSSGANVLTF. As DNA, the CDR3 is TGTGCCAGCAGCCGACAGTCGTTCAGCTCTGGGGCCAACGTCCTGACTTTC.